The rows below give T cell receptor beta chains drawn from one sample of a study of T-cell reconstitution after alpha-beta-depleted transplantation in children. TCRdb fed the PCR reads into MiXCR, producing one record per CDR3 protein. The sample carries around 76,000 distinct CDR3 sequences, over 15% recorded once. The starting material was PBMCs, mostly from graft donor cells, obtained 360 days after TCRalphabeta/CD19-depleted stem cell transplant. These receptors all come from a male patient aged 2 to 9 who had a stem cell transplant for acute lymphoblastic leukemia, so the T cells may come from the graft donor. Both conserved end residues are trimmed from each CDR3. Each record gives: V gene, CDR3 protein.

>TRBV12-3/TRBV12-4
ASSLGGSVYNEQF
>TRBV4-1
ASSLGRNVAQETQY
>TRBV10-3
AISKFLASGSYEQY
>TRBV21-1
ASSSLLGGSRRAYEQY
>TRBV3-1
ASSQWDRGPYEQF
>TRBV25-1
ASSEWGPVKSGELF
>TRBV3-1
ASSQHAMGYT
>TRBV12-3/TRBV12-4
ASSSRVRYT
>TRBV27
ASSFGTRTDTQY
>TRBV7-9
ASRILANTQY
>TRBV7-8
ASSRTGGLNTEAF
>TRBV5-1
ASSLLPGGYEQY
>TRBV7-2
ASSKGDPHGYT
>TRBV5-1
ASSLGAGSYNEQF
>TRBV19
ASRTRGQETQY
>TRBV5-1
ASSSIPGTGAYEQY
>TRBV3-1
ASSQIEGQVITSSYNEQF
>TRBV2
ASSPQGGLYNEQF
>TRBV7-9
ASSKKDRVDTQY
>TRBV5-1
ASSLRDRGFGANVLT
>TRBV12-3/TRBV12-4
ASSLGSGGETQY
>TRBV24-1
ATSDFYGGSNYNEQF
>TRBV5-1
ASSPDAWLASSYEQY
>TRBV30
AWRWPGTDTQY